These 23 T cell receptor beta chains came from one sample sequenced in a study of blood T cell repertoires in COVID-19. The repertoire was sequenced with immunoSEQ multiplex PCR; TCRdb's copy has only in-frame clones and lacks some. Of about 140,000 clones in the sample, around 80% were seen once. Sequencing was performed on peripheral blood. The receptors were gathered from an older woman with acute or convalescent COVID-19.

The genes are TRBV6-1 and TRBJ1-1; D not resolved. The CDR3 spans 16 residues. Germline V gene lookup returns CDR1 MNHNS and CDR2 SASEGT. Trimming removed 1 base from V and 1 base from J, with 13 bases in between. This chain's CDR3 is CASSEGVGSSNTEAFF. As DNA, the CDR3 is TGTGCCAGCAGTGAAGGGGTGGGCAGTTCGAACACTGAAGCTTTCTTT.

In DNA form, the CDR3 reads TGTGCCACCAGCAGAGATGTCAGCGGGAGGGCCGATGAGCAGTTCTTC. Protein sequence: CATSRDVSGRADEQFF. J is TRBJ2-1 and V is TRBV15; the match to TRBD2 covers 10 bases. The trim removed 0 bases at V and 8 bases at J, leaving 7 bases unmatched. The CDR3 runs 16 residues. The germline V gene has CDR1 LNHNV and CDR2 YYDKDF (reference sequence).

V gene TRBV7-9 combines with J gene TRBJ2-1; 12 bases are shared with TRBD2. Germline values: CDR1 SEHNR, CDR2 FQNEAQ (reference sequence). The trim removed 5 bases at V and 5 bases at J, leaving 4 bases unmatched. The CDR3 is made up of 15 amino acids. The CDR3: CASSRTSGMNNEQFF. The DNA for the CDR3 is TGTGCCAGCAGCCGGACTAGCGGGATGAACAATGAGCAGTTCTTC. The entire variable domain, with the rest obtained from reference TRBV7-9 and TRBJ2-1, is as follows: DTGVSQNPRHKITKRGQNVTFRCDPISEHNRLYWYRQTLGQGPEFLTYFQNEAQLEKSRLLSDRFSAERPKGSFSTLEIQRTEQGDSAMYLCASSRTSGMNNEQFFGPGTRLTVL.

As regards this clone: The junction differs from germline at one of its ends, possibly a read error. The chain links TRBV5-1 to TRBJ2-6, with D tentatively TRBD2 (6 bases). This CDR3 is built from 15 residues. CDR1 SGHRS and CDR2 YFSETQ come from the germline V gene. This chain's CDR3 is CVSSLEGLGANVLTF. The CDR3 bases are TGCGTCAGCAGCTTGGAGGGGCTCGGGGCCAACGTCCTGACTTTC.

The rearrangement links TRBV19 to TRBJ2-2, with D unresolved. CDR1 is LNHDA and CDR2 is SQIVND in the germline V gene (reference sequence). The CDR3 contains 14 residues. V lost 4 bases and J 5 bases, leaving 11 bases between the germline ends. CDR3 bases: TGTGCCAGTAGTAGTATTAGTAGTACCGGGGAGCTGTTTTTT. This encodes CASSSISSTGELFF.

The CDR3 nucleotides are TGTGCCAGCAGCCGGGAGGGCTCTGGAAACACCATATATTTT. It translates to CASSREGSGNTIYF. The V call is TRBV3-1 (or the pseudogene TRBV3-2), the J call TRBJ1-3; D is undetermined. The germline gives CDR1 LGHDT, CDR2 YNNKEL (reference sequence). V was cut by 4 bases and J by 0 bases, with 7 bases left in between. The CDR3 extends over 14 amino acids.

V is TRBV28 and J is TRBJ2-1; TRBD2 matches at 13 bases. CDR3 length: 15 residues. V was clipped by 5 bases and J by 7 bases; unmatched bases: 5. Germline assignment: CDR1 MDHEN and CDR2 SYDVKM. CDR3 residues: CASSGLAGERNEQFF. CDR3 DNA: TGTGCCAGCAGTGGACTAGCGGGAGAGAGGAATGAGCAGTTCTTC.

This chain links TRBV14 with TRBJ2-5, with D perhaps matching TRBD1 (5 bases). The germline CDR1 and CDR2 sequences are SGHDN and FVKESK. V was trimmed by 3 bases and J by 2 bases, leaving 10 bases between them. The CDR3 runs to 14 residues. CDR3 region: CASSHKGFQETQYF. The CDR3 nucleotides read TGTGCCAGCAGCCATAAGGGGTTTCAAGAGACCCAGTACTTC.

The chain couples TRBV6-2 or TRBV6-3 to TRBJ2-7, with 8 bases aligning to TRBD2. The length of the CDR3 is 14 residues. V was clipped by 0 bases and J by 3 bases; unmatched bases: 1. The germline CDR1 and CDR2 sequences are MNHEY and SVGEGT. The DNA of the CDR3 is TGTGCCAGCAGTTACTCCGGGACTAGCTACGAGCAGTACTTC. Its protein product is CASSYSGTSYEQYF.

The CDR3 spells CASSLDSGRVDTQYF. As DNA, the CDR3 is TGTGCCAGCAGCTTAGATAGCGGGAGGGTTGATACGCAGTATTTT. The J gene is TRBJ2-3, the V gene TRBV7-8, with 11 bases matching TRBD2. Germline CDR1 SGHVS, CDR2 FQNEAQ. The CDR3 contains 15 residues. J lost 6 bases, V lost 1 base, and 3 bases had no gene match.

V is TRBV7-6 and J is TRBJ2-1; perhaps TRBD2 as D (6 bases). Trimming left V 1 base short and J 0 bases short, with 13 bases between. The CDR3 runs to 17 residues. The germline gives CDR1 SGHVS, CDR2 FNYEAQ. The chain's CDR3 is CASSLEVGGSSYNEQFF. The CDR3 region has the DNA TGTGCCAGCAGCTTAGAGGTGGGGGGTAGCTCCTACAATGAGCAGTTCTTC.

The rearrangement uses TRBV5-1 and TRBJ2-6; weak D call: TRBD1 (5 bases). V lost 1 base and J 5 bases, leaving 10 bases between the germline ends. The CDR3 length is 15 residues. CDR1 and CDR2 (germline): SGHRS, YFSETQ. CDR3 residues: CASSLSAGRANVLTF. The CDR3 bases are TGCGCCAGCAGCTTGTCGGCAGGGAGGGCCAACGTCCTGACTTTC.

V and J are TRBV27 and TRBJ2-5; D is perhaps TRBD1 (6 bases). This CDR3 comprises 16 residues. Trimming removed 4 bases from V and 2 bases from J, with 17 bases in between. Germline V lookup: CDR1 MNHEY, CDR2 SMNVEV (reference sequence). The CDR3 bases are TGTGCCAGCAGTTCACAGGGCATGGTGGGGCAAGAGACCCAGTACTTC. Amino acid sequence: CASSSQGMVGQETQYF.

This clone was recorded a few times. Other DNA sequences in this sample translate to the same CDR3. The CDR3 DNA reads TGTGCCATCAGCCTATTACAGGGGACGAACACTGAAGCTTTCTTT. It encodes CAISLLQGTNTEAFF. V and J are TRBV10-3 and TRBJ1-1; 7 nucleotides align to TRBD1. Trimming removed 6 bases from V and 1 base from J; junction bases left unmatched: 8. There are 15 residues in the CDR3. CDR1 is ENHRY and CDR2 is SYGVKD in the germline V gene.

V and J are TRBV9 and TRBJ1-1; 10 bases match TRBD1. The CDR3 sequence is 14 residues long. The ends lost 4 bases at V and 3 bases at J; junction bases unmatched: 3. CDR1 SGDLS and CDR2 YYNGEE come from the germline V gene. In DNA form, the CDR3 reads TGTGCCAGCAGCCCCGGGACAGGGGACACTGAAGCTTTCTTT. Its protein product is CASSPGTGDTEAFF.

The V call is TRBV30, the J call TRBJ2-3; D is perhaps TRBD2 (6 bases). With 5 bases removed from V and 4 bases from J, the gap between germline ends came to 19 bases. From germline, CDR1 is GTSNPN and CDR2 SVGIG (reference sequence). The CDR3 length is 15 residues. CDR3 residues: CAWGARELDADTQYF. The CDR3 DNA is TGTGCCTGGGGGGCCCGGGAGTTAGACGCAGATACGCAGTATTTT.

This chain joins TRBV30 and TRBJ2-7, with TRBD2 matching over 9 bases. The V gene's germline CDR1 is GTSNPN and CDR2 SVGIG (reference sequence). Trimming at V came to 4 bases and at J to 0 bases, leaving 4 bases not matched to a gene. The CDR3 is 14 residues long. The CDR3 region is CAWTLAGASYEQYF. CDR3 nucleotides: TGTGCCTGGACTTTAGCGGGAGCCTCCTACGAGCAGTACTTC.

The genes are TRBV5-6 and TRBJ2-4; possible D gene TRBD1, 5 bases. The germline CDR1 and CDR2 sequences are SGHDT and YYEEEE. Between the trimmed V and J ends, which lost 4 bases and 1 base, there was a span of 15 bases. The CDR3 totals 16 residues. CDR3 amino acids: CASSTRQPGAKNIQYF. CDR3 bases: TGTGCCAGCAGCACCCGACAGCCCGGTGCCAAAAACATTCAGTACTTC.

This clone was seen only a few times. The CDR3, as DNA: TGTGCCAGCAGTGGGTTAGGCGGACAGGGTTCAGATACGCAGTATTTT. Translated: CASSGLGGQGSDTQYF. The chain carries TRBV2 and TRBJ2-3; TRBD1 aligns across 8 bases. This CDR3 has 16 amino acids. CDR1 is SNHLY, CDR2 FYNNEI, per germline. V was pared by 4 bases and J by 4 bases, with 10 bases of the junction left unmatched. Looking up the rest from reference TRBV2 and TRBJ2-3 gives the full variable domain: EPEVTQTPSHQVTQMGQEVILRCVPISNHLYFYWYRQILGQKVEFLVSFYNNEISEKSEIFDDQFSVERPDGSNFTLKIRSTKLEDSAMYFCASSGLGGQGSDTQYFGPGTRLTVL.

This clone was seen more than once but under ten times. This chain's CDR3 is CASSPPGLAGRDTQYF. The CDR3 DNA reads TGTGCCAGCAGCCCGCCGGGACTAGCGGGTCGAGATACGCAGTATTTT. The J gene is TRBJ2-3, the V gene TRBV3-1 (or the pseudogene TRBV3-2); 12 bases are shared with TRBD2. CDR3 length equals 16 residues. V shed 4 bases and J 5 bases; nucleotides not matched to a gene: 7. CDR1 and CDR2 from the germline V gene are LGHDT and YNNKEL (reference sequence).

This clone was detected only once. V gene TRBV19 combines with J gene TRBJ1-2, with D possibly TRBD1 on 5 matching bases. Per the germline V gene, CDR1 is LNHDA and CDR2 is SQIVND (reference sequence). CDR3 size: 15 residues. Trimming took off 1 base at V and 4 bases at J, with 13 bases between the two ends. The CDR3 loop reads CASSIGRQISYGYTF. Written as DNA, the CDR3 is TGTGCCAGTAGTATAGGAAGACAGATTTCCTATGGCTACACCTTC.

The chain links TRBV10-1 to TRBJ1-4; D might be TRBD1 (6 bases). The CDR3 extends over 15 amino acids. V was pared by 8 bases and J by 6 bases, with 19 bases between. Germline V gives CDR1 WNHNN, CDR2 SYGVQD (reference sequence). CDR3 DNA sequence: TGCGCCAGCGGACGGGGACACCACACCGATGAAAAACTGTTTTTT. Encoded protein: CASGRGHHTDEKLFF.

This clone was counted a few times. The gene calls are TRBV4-1 and TRBJ1-1; 7 nucleotides align to TRBD1. Trimming cost V 3 bases and J 3 bases; bases outside gene matches: 10. CDR1 and CDR2 from the germline V gene are MGHRA and YSYEKL. This CDR3 is 16 amino acids long. CDR3 DNA: TGCGCCAGCAGCCAGGAGGGGGCAGGAACATACACTGAAGCTTTCTTT. It translates to CASSQEGAGTYTEAFF.